This paragraph reports one T cell receptor (beta chain). Antigen: not known. The CDR3 consists of 17 residues. Germline V CDR1 and CDR2: LGHNT, FRNRAP. V trimming: 1 base; J trimming: 1 base; junction bases outside the gene matches: 5. This record belongs to a study of graft-versus-host responses after intestinal transplantation. Study results and limitations: In patients with graft-donor T cell macrochimerism, allograft graft-versus-host to host-versus-graft clonal ratios were high.

Processing of graft tissue released intraepithelial and lamina propria lymphocytes. The method was immunoSEQ multiplex PCR; TCRdb's version includes in-frame clones alone and lacks a portion of them. The table has more than 15,000 clones, roughly 80% seen once. This rearrangement joins TRBV12-5 to TRBJ2-5; TRBD2 matches 11 bases. Source: ileum tissue, taken almost 470 days after intestinal transplant. This sequence originates from a human patient who received an intestinal transplant, so some T cells may come from the graft donor. CDR3 amino acids: CASGLAKLAGAQETQYF. CDR3 DNA: TGTGCTAGTGGTTTGGCGAAACTAGCGGGGGCCCAAGAGACCCAGTACTTC.